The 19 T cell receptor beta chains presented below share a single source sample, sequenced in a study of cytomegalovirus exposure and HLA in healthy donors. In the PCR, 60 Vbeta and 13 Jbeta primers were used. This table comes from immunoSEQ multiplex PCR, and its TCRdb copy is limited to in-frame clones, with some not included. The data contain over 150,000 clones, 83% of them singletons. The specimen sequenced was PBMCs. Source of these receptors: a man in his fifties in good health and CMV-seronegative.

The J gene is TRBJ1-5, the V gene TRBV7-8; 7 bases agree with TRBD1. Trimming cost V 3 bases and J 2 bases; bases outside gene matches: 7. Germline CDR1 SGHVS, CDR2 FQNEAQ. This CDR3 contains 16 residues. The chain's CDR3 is CASSLGDRGGNQPQHF. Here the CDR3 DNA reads TGTGCCAGCAGCTTGGGGGACAGAGGCGGCAATCAGCCCCAGCATTTT.

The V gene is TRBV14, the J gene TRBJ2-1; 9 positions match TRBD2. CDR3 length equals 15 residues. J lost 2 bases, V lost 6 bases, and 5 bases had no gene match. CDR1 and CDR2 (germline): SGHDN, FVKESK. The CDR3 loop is CASSWTSAAYNEQFF. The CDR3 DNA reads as TGTGCCAGCAGTTGGACTAGCGCCGCCTACAATGAGCAGTTCTTC. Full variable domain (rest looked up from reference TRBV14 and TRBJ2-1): EAGVTQFPSHSVIEKGQTVTLRCDPISGHDNLYWYRRVMGKEIKFLLHFVKESKQDESGMPNNRFLAERTGGTYSTLKVQPAELEDSGVYFCASSWTSAAYNEQFFGPGTRLTVL.

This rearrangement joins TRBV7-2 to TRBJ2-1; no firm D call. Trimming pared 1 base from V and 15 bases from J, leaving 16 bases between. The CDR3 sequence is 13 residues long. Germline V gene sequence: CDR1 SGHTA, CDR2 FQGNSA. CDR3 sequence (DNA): TGTGCCAGCAGCTTAGGGCGGAATATAGCTCTGTTCTTC. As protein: CASSLGRNIALFF. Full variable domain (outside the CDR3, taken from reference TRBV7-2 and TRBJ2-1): GAGVSQSPSNKVTEKGKDVELRCDPISGHTALYWYRQSLGQGLEFLIYFQGNSAPDKSGLPSDRFSAERTGGSVSTLTIQRTQQEDSAVYLCASSLGRNIALFFGPGTRLTVL.

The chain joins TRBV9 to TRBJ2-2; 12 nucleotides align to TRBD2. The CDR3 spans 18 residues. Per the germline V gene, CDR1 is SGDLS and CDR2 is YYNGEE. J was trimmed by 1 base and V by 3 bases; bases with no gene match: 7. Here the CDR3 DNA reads TGTGCCAGCAGCGAGACTAGCGGGAGCTCCCTGAACACCGGGGAGCTGTTTTTT. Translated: CASSETSGSSLNTGELFF.

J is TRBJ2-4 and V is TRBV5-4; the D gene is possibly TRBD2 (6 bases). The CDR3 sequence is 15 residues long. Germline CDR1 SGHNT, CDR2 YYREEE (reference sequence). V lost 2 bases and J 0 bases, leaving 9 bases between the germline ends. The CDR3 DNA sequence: TGTGCCAGCAGCTTTGGGGGACTAGCCAAAAACATTCAGTACTTC. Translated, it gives CASSFGGLAKNIQYF.

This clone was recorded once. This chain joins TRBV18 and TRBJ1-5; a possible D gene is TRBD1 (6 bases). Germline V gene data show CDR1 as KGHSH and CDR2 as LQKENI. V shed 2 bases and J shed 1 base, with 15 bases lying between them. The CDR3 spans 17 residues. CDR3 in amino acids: CASSPSGRGQSNQPQHF. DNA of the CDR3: TGTGCCAGCTCACCATCGGGGCGGGGGCAGAGCAATCAGCCCCAGCATTTT.

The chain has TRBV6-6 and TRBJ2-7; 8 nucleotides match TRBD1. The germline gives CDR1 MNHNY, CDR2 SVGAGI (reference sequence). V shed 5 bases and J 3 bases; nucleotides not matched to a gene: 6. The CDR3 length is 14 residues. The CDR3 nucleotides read TGTGCCAGCAGTCATCCAACAGGGGGCTACGAGCAGTACTTC. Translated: CASSHPTGGYEQYF.

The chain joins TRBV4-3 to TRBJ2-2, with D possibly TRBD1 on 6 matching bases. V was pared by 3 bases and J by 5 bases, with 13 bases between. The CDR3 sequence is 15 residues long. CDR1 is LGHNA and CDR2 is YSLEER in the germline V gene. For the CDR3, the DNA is TGCGCCAGCAGCCACCGCAGGGGCGGGACCGGGGAGCTGTTTTTT. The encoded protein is CASSHRRGGTGELFF.

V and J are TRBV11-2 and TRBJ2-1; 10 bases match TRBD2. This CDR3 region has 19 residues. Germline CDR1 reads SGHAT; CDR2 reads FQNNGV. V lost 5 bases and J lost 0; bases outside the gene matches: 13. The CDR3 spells CASSLLAGFRISSYNEQFF. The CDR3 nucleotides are TGTGCCAGCAGCCTACTAGCGGGATTCCGAATTAGCTCCTACAATGAGCAGTTCTTC. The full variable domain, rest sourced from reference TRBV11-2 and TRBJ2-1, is EAGVAQSPRYKIIEKRQSVAFWCNPISGHATLYWYQQILGQGPKLLIQFQNNGVVDDSQLPKDRFSAERLKGVDSTLKIQPAKLEDSAVYLCASSLLAGFRISSYNEQFFGPGTRLTVL.

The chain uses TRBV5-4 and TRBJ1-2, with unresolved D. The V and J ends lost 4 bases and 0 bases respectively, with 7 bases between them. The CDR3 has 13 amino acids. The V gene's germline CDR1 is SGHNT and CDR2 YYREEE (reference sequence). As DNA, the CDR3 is TGTGCCAGCAGCCCGAGGGCTAACTATGGCTACACCTTC. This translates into CASSPRANYGYTF.

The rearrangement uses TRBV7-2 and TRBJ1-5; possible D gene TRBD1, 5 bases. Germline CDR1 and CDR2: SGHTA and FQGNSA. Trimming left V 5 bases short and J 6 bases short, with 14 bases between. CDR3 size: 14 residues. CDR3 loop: CASSLAGGSQPQHF. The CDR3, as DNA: TGTGCCAGCAGCCTCGCGGGGGGTTCTCAGCCCCAGCATTTT. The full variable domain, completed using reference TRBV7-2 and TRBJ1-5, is GAGVSQSPSNKVTEKGKDVELRCDPISGHTALYWYRQSLGQGLEFLIYFQGNSAPDKSGLPSDRFSAERTGGSVSTLTIQRTQQEDSAVYLCASSLAGGSQPQHFGDGTRLSIL.

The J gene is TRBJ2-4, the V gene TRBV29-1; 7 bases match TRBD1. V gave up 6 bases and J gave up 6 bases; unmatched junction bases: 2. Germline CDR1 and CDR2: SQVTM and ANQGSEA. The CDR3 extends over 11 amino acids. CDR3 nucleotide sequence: TGCAGCGTCCGGACAGGAAACATTCAGTACTTC. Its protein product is CSVRTGNIQYF.

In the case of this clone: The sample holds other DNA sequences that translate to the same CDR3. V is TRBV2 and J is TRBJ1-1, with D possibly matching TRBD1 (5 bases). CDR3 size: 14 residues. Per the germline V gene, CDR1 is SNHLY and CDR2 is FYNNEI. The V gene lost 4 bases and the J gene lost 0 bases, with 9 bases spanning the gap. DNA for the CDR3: TGTGCCAGCAGTGCGGGACTGATGAACACTGAAGCTTTCTTT. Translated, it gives CASSAGLMNTEAFF.

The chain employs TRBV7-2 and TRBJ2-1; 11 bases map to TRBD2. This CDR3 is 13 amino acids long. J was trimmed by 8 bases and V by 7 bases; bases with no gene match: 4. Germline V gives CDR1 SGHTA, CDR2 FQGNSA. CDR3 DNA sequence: TGTGCCAGCACTAGCGGGAGGTTCTATGAGCAGTTCTTC. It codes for CASTSGRFYEQFF.

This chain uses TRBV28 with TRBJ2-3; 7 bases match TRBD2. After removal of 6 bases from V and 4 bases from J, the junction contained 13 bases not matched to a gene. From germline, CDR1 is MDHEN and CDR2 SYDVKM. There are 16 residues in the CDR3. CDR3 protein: CASSEWGGRNADTQYF. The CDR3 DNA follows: TGTGCCAGCAGCGAATGGGGGGGGAGGAACGCAGATACGCAGTATTTT.

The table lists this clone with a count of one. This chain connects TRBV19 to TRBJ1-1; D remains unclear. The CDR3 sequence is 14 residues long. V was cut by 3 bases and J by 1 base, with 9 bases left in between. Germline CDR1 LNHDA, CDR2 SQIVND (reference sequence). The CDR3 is CASSMRQGNTEAFF. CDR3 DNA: TGTGCCAGTAGTATGCGGCAAGGGAACACTGAAGCTTTCTTT.

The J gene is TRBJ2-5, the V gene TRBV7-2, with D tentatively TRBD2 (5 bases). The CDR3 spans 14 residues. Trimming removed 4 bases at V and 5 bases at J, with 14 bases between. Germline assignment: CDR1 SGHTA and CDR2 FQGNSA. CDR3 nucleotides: TGTGCCAGCAGCTCCCGGTCGGGCGGGGAGACCCAGTACTTC. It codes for CASSSRSGGETQYF.

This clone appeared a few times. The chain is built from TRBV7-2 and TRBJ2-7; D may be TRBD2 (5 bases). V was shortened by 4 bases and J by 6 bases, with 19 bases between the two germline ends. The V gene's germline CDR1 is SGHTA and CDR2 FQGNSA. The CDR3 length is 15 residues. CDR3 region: CASSSYSAGLAEQYF. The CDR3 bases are TGTGCCAGCAGCTCCTACTCCGCGGGTTTGGCCGAGCAGTACTTC.

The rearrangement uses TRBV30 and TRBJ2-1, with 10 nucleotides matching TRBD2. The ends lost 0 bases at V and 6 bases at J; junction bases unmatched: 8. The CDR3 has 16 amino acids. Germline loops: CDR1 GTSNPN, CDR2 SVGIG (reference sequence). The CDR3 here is CAWSVWLAGVRNEQFF. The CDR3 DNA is TGTGCCTGGAGTGTTTGGCTAGCGGGAGTTCGCAATGAGCAGTTCTTC.